Listed below are T cell receptor beta chains from one sample, sequenced in a study of blood T cell repertoires in COVID-19. The repertoire was sequenced with immunoSEQ multiplex PCR; TCRdb's copy has only in-frame clones and lacks some. The table has 70,000 to 95,000 clones, roughly 77% seen once; the top ten hold around 13%. Sequencing used peripheral blood. Receptor source: a human donor in a cohort sampled during active COVID-19. Each CDR3 is given with its conserved first and last residue. Each record gives: CDR3 DNA, CDR3 protein, CDR3 length, clone size, D gene, J gene, V gene. The D gene is left open where the match is weak. Size tells how often a clone was seen (once, few, many) or the class of an expanded clone, and some rows leave it out.

cdr3_nt: TGTGCCAGCAGTTACTCGGGACTGAATAGCAATCAGCCCCAGCATTTT
cdr3_aa: CASSYSGLNSNQPQHF
cdr3_length: 16
clone_size: -
d_call: -
j_call: TRBJ1-5
v_call: TRBV6-6

cdr3_nt: TGTGCCACTTTATTTGGTCAGGGGAATCAGCCCCAGCATTTT
cdr3_aa: CATLFGQGNQPQHF
cdr3_length: 14
clone_size: -
d_call: -
j_call: TRBJ1-5
v_call: TRBV18

cdr3_nt: TGTGCCATCAGTAGACAACCGAACACTGAAGCTTTCTTT
cdr3_aa: CAISRQPNTEAFF
cdr3_length: 13
clone_size: -
d_call: -
j_call: TRBJ1-1
v_call: TRBV10-3

cdr3_nt: TGTGCCAGCAGCATTCCGGGACAGCCTAATGAAAAACTGTTTTTT
cdr3_aa: CASSIPGQPNEKLFF
cdr3_length: 15
clone_size: -
d_call: TRBD1
j_call: TRBJ1-4
v_call: TRBV7-9

cdr3_nt: TGTGCCTGGAGTGGGCTAGTTGCCTCTGGAAACACCATATATTTT
cdr3_aa: CAWSGLVASGNTIYF
cdr3_length: 15
clone_size: -
d_call: -
j_call: TRBJ1-3
v_call: TRBV30

cdr3_nt: TGTGCTAGCAGCGGGGGGACGTCGGAAGAGACCCAGTACTTC
cdr3_aa: CASSGGTSEETQYF
cdr3_length: 14
clone_size: -
d_call: TRBD2
j_call: TRBJ2-5
v_call: TRBV7-7

cdr3_nt: TGTGCCAGCGGGGGACAGTGGGACAATGAGCAGTTCTTC
cdr3_aa: CASGGQWDNEQFF
cdr3_length: 13
clone_size: -
d_call: TRBD1
j_call: TRBJ2-1
v_call: TRBV2

cdr3_nt: TGTGCCAGCAGCCAACGGCTAGCGAACACCTACGAGCAGTACTTC
cdr3_aa: CASSQRLANTYEQYF
cdr3_length: 15
clone_size: few
d_call: -
j_call: TRBJ2-7
v_call: TRBV14

cdr3_nt: TGTGCCAGCAGCCCGGACACTAACACTGAAGCTTTCTTT
cdr3_aa: CASSPDTNTEAFF
cdr3_length: 13
clone_size: -
d_call: -
j_call: TRBJ1-1
v_call: TRBV3-1/TRBV3-2

cdr3_nt: TGTGCCAGCAGTGAACGGGGGGTTGGCTACACCTTC
cdr3_aa: CASSERGVGYTF
cdr3_length: 12
clone_size: -
d_call: -
j_call: TRBJ1-2
v_call: TRBV2

cdr3_nt: TGTGCCAGCAGTGAGAGGGGGCGGTCTGGAAACACCATATATTTT
cdr3_aa: CASSERGRSGNTIYF
cdr3_length: 15
clone_size: -
d_call: TRBD1
j_call: TRBJ1-3
v_call: TRBV6-1

cdr3_nt: TGTGCCAGCAGACGACAAGCTCACCCACACTTT
cdr3_aa: CASRRQAHPHF
cdr3_length: 11
clone_size: many
d_call: -
j_call: TRBJ1-6
v_call: TRBV6-5

cdr3_nt: TGTGCCAGCAGACCCGGGACAGGGTCATACGAGCAGTACTTC
cdr3_aa: CASRPGTGSYEQYF
cdr3_length: 14
clone_size: -
d_call: TRBD1
j_call: TRBJ2-7
v_call: TRBV6-5

cdr3_nt: TGCGCCAGCAGCCAAGCGGGGGGGCCGCACGGGGAGCTGTTTTTT
cdr3_aa: CASSQAGGPHGELFF
cdr3_length: 15
clone_size: -
d_call: TRBD2
j_call: TRBJ2-2
v_call: TRBV4-1

cdr3_nt: TGTGCCAGCAGCCAAGATTCAAAAAGGGGAGGCTACACCTTC
cdr3_aa: CASSQDSKRGGYTF
cdr3_length: 14
clone_size: once
d_call: -
j_call: TRBJ1-2
v_call: TRBV3-1/TRBV3-2

cdr3_nt: TGTGCCAGCAGCTTAGACGGGAATTCACCCCTCCACTTT
cdr3_aa: CASSLDGNSPLHF
cdr3_length: 13
clone_size: -
d_call: -
j_call: TRBJ1-6
v_call: TRBV11-2

cdr3_nt: TGCGCCAGCAGCTTGCAGGGGCTGGAGAGTGAGCAGTTCTTC
cdr3_aa: CASSLQGLESEQFF
cdr3_length: 14
clone_size: few
d_call: -
j_call: TRBJ2-1
v_call: TRBV5-1

cdr3_nt: TGTGCCAGCTCACCTCAGGGTCTCAATCAGCCCCAGCATTTT
cdr3_aa: CASSPQGLNQPQHF
cdr3_length: 14
clone_size: -
d_call: -
j_call: TRBJ1-5
v_call: TRBV18

cdr3_nt: TGTGCCAGTAGTATCAGGAGGGGGCCGGAAGATACGCAGTATTTT
cdr3_aa: CASSIRRGPEDTQYF
cdr3_length: 15
clone_size: -
d_call: -
j_call: TRBJ2-3
v_call: TRBV19

cdr3_nt: TGTGCCAGCAGTTCACAGGGCTTAGCCTCAGGAAACACCATATATTTT
cdr3_aa: CASSSQGLASGNTIYF
cdr3_length: 16
clone_size: -
d_call: -
j_call: TRBJ1-3
v_call: TRBV6-5

cdr3_nt: TGTGCCAGCAGCTTTGCCGGGGGGGCCGGCGATACGCAGTATTTT
cdr3_aa: CASSFAGGAGDTQYF
cdr3_length: 15
clone_size: -
d_call: TRBD2
j_call: TRBJ2-3
v_call: TRBV7-6

cdr3_nt: TGCAGTGCTAGAACGGAGGGTGAAGCTTTCTTT
cdr3_aa: CSARTEGEAFF
cdr3_length: 11
clone_size: -
d_call: -
j_call: TRBJ1-1
v_call: TRBV20-1

cdr3_nt: TGTGCCAGCAGCTTAAGGCGGGGGGCCTCCTTTGATGAGCAGTTCTTC
cdr3_aa: CASSLRRGASFDEQFF
cdr3_length: 16
clone_size: few
d_call: TRBD2
j_call: TRBJ2-1
v_call: TRBV5-4

cdr3_nt: TGTGCCAGCAATTCCAGGGACACTGAAGCTTTCTTT
cdr3_aa: CASNSRDTEAFF
cdr3_length: 12
clone_size: -
d_call: -
j_call: TRBJ1-1
v_call: TRBV5-4

cdr3_nt: TGTGCCAGCTCACCAACTCGGGCGGGGGCCCAAGAGACCCAGTACTTC
cdr3_aa: CASSPTRAGAQETQYF
cdr3_length: 16
clone_size: -
d_call: -
j_call: TRBJ2-5
v_call: TRBV18

cdr3_nt: TGTGCCAGTAGTGAACAGGGCTACTCTGGAAACACCATATATTTT
cdr3_aa: CASSEQGYSGNTIYF
cdr3_length: 15
clone_size: -
d_call: -
j_call: TRBJ1-3
v_call: TRBV19

cdr3_nt: TGTGCCAGCAGCCTTATCGACAGGGCCCCCTCCTACGAGCAGTACTTC
cdr3_aa: CASSLIDRAPSYEQYF
cdr3_length: 16
clone_size: -
d_call: TRBD1
j_call: TRBJ2-7
v_call: TRBV5-6

cdr3_nt: TGTGCCAGTAGTAGGACACCTAACTATGGCTACACCTTC
cdr3_aa: CASSRTPNYGYTF
cdr3_length: 13
clone_size: -
d_call: -
j_call: TRBJ1-2
v_call: TRBV19

cdr3_nt: TGTGCCAGCAAGGAGTTTTACGAGCAGTACTTC
cdr3_aa: CASKEFYEQYF
cdr3_length: 11
clone_size: few
d_call: -
j_call: TRBJ2-7
v_call: TRBV2

cdr3_nt: TGTGCCAGTCGACCGGGGGGCAGGGTCAATCAGCCCCAGCATTTT
cdr3_aa: CASRPGGRVNQPQHF
cdr3_length: 15
clone_size: -
d_call: -
j_call: TRBJ1-5
v_call: TRBV6-5

cdr3_nt: TGTGCCAGCAGCAAAGTCCCGAGACAGGGGTTATATCTCGATGAAAAACTGTTTTTT
cdr3_aa: CASSKVPRQGLYLDEKLFF
cdr3_length: 19
clone_size: once
d_call: -
j_call: TRBJ1-4
v_call: TRBV21-1

cdr3_nt: TGCGCCAGCAGCTTGGCTAGTTCTAACTATGGCTACACCTTC
cdr3_aa: CASSLASSNYGYTF
cdr3_length: 14
clone_size: -
d_call: -
j_call: TRBJ1-2
v_call: TRBV5-1

cdr3_nt: TGTGCCAGCAGTGTAGCGTACTCCTACAATGAGCAGTTCTTC
cdr3_aa: CASSVAYSYNEQFF
cdr3_length: 14
clone_size: -
d_call: -
j_call: TRBJ2-1
v_call: TRBV9

cdr3_nt: TGCGCCAGCAGCTTACAGGGAGGGTATCAAGAGACCCAGTACTTC
cdr3_aa: CASSLQGGYQETQYF
cdr3_length: 15
clone_size: -
d_call: -
j_call: TRBJ2-5
v_call: TRBV5-1

cdr3_nt: TGCGCCAGCAGCTTGGGAGGCGGACAGGGGGGAAGGAACACTGAAGCTTTCTTT
cdr3_aa: CASSLGGGQGGRNTEAFF
cdr3_length: 18
clone_size: -
d_call: TRBD1
j_call: TRBJ1-1
v_call: TRBV5-1

cdr3_nt: TGTGCCAGCAGCCTAAACGGACAGGAGACCTATGGCTACACCTTC
cdr3_aa: CASSLNGQETYGYTF
cdr3_length: 15
clone_size: -
d_call: TRBD1
j_call: TRBJ1-2
v_call: TRBV7-8

cdr3_nt: TGTGCCAGCAGGGGCATCGTTTATTCACCCCTCCACTTT
cdr3_aa: CASRGIVYSPLHF
cdr3_length: 13
clone_size: -
d_call: -
j_call: TRBJ1-6
v_call: TRBV6-6

cdr3_nt: TGTGCCAGCAGCTTAGTGGGGGCTACCTATGGCTACACCTTC
cdr3_aa: CASSLVGATYGYTF
cdr3_length: 14
clone_size: -
d_call: -
j_call: TRBJ1-2
v_call: TRBV11-2

cdr3_nt: TGTGCCAGCAGCTTACTAGCGGGGGCCTCTAGCACAGATACGCAGTATTTT
cdr3_aa: CASSLLAGASSTDTQYF
cdr3_length: 17
clone_size: -
d_call: TRBD2
j_call: TRBJ2-3
v_call: TRBV7-8

cdr3_nt: TGTGCCAGCAGCACGGGAGGGGAAAGCTATGGCTACACCTTC
cdr3_aa: CASSTGGESYGYTF
cdr3_length: 14
clone_size: -
d_call: -
j_call: TRBJ1-2
v_call: TRBV11-2

cdr3_nt: TGCGCCAGCAGCCCCCTAGCGGGGGGTGCAGATACGCAGTATTTT
cdr3_aa: CASSPLAGGADTQYF
cdr3_length: 15
clone_size: -
d_call: TRBD2
j_call: TRBJ2-3
v_call: TRBV4-3

cdr3_nt: TGTGCCAGCAGCGTAACCGTCGGGGGGCCAAAAGTCGAGCAGTACTTC
cdr3_aa: CASSVTVGGPKVEQYF
cdr3_length: 16
clone_size: -
d_call: -
j_call: TRBJ2-7
v_call: TRBV9

cdr3_nt: TGTGCCACCAGCCTCTTGGGGGGGGCGAATGACGAGCAGTACTTC
cdr3_aa: CATSLLGGANDEQYF
cdr3_length: 15
clone_size: -
d_call: -
j_call: TRBJ2-7
v_call: TRBV15

cdr3_nt: TGCGCCAGTAACCTCGGACAGGGCAACACCGGGGAGCTGTTTTTT
cdr3_aa: CASNLGQGNTGELFF
cdr3_length: 15
clone_size: -
d_call: TRBD1
j_call: TRBJ2-2
v_call: TRBV5-1

cdr3_nt: TGTGCCAGCAGTGGACTAGCGGGGGGCGGTGAGCAGTTCTTC
cdr3_aa: CASSGLAGGGEQFF
cdr3_length: 14
clone_size: -
d_call: TRBD2
j_call: TRBJ2-1
v_call: TRBV2

cdr3_nt: TGTGCCAGCAGCGTAGGAGGAGCCAAAAACATTCAGTACTTC
cdr3_aa: CASSVGGAKNIQYF
cdr3_length: 14
clone_size: -
d_call: -
j_call: TRBJ2-4
v_call: TRBV9

cdr3_nt: TGTGCCAGCAGCTTGGGAGGGGACAGGGTAAACAATGAGCAGTTCTTC
cdr3_aa: CASSLGGDRVNNEQFF
cdr3_length: 16
clone_size: few
d_call: TRBD1
j_call: TRBJ2-1
v_call: TRBV11-3

cdr3_nt: TGTGCCAGCAACCCCTCAGGGGGCTCCTACGAGCAGTACTTC
cdr3_aa: CASNPSGGSYEQYF
cdr3_length: 14
clone_size: -
d_call: TRBD1
j_call: TRBJ2-7
v_call: TRBV3-1/TRBV3-2

cdr3_nt: TGCGCCAGCAGCCGTAATACGGGTGAAGAGACCCAGTACTTC
cdr3_aa: CASSRNTGEETQYF
cdr3_length: 14
clone_size: -
d_call: -
j_call: TRBJ2-5
v_call: TRBV5-1

cdr3_nt: TGTGCTAGCAGCCCGGGGTCGAAGTTCCAAGAGACCCAGTACTTC
cdr3_aa: CASSPGSKFQETQYF
cdr3_length: 15
clone_size: -
d_call: -
j_call: TRBJ2-5
v_call: TRBV7-7

cdr3_nt: TGTGCCAGCAGCTTAGCGACCAGGGTGGATGAGCAGTTCTTC
cdr3_aa: CASSLATRVDEQFF
cdr3_length: 14
clone_size: -
d_call: -
j_call: TRBJ2-1
v_call: TRBV11-2

cdr3_nt: TGCAGTGTCAAAGCCCTGAATCCCTTCTTT
cdr3_aa: CSVKALNPFF
cdr3_length: 10
clone_size: -
d_call: -
j_call: TRBJ1-1
v_call: TRBV20-1

cdr3_nt: TGTGCCAGCACGCGGGGCCCTAGCTCCTACAATGAGCAGTTCTTC
cdr3_aa: CASTRGPSSYNEQFF
cdr3_length: 15
clone_size: -
d_call: -
j_call: TRBJ2-1
v_call: TRBV9

cdr3_nt: TGTGCCAGCAGGCAGAATGACAGGGAAACTTTCTTT
cdr3_aa: CASRQNDRETFF
cdr3_length: 12
clone_size: -
d_call: TRBD1
j_call: TRBJ1-1
v_call: TRBV2

cdr3_nt: TGCGCCAGCAGCATATCTAGCGGGGCCTACAATGAGCAGTTCTTC
cdr3_aa: CASSISSGAYNEQFF
cdr3_length: 15
clone_size: -
d_call: TRBD2
j_call: TRBJ2-1
v_call: TRBV5-1

cdr3_nt: TGTGCCAGCAGCCCAGCCTACGAGCAGTACTTC
cdr3_aa: CASSPAYEQYF
cdr3_length: 11
clone_size: -
d_call: -
j_call: TRBJ2-7
v_call: TRBV11-2

cdr3_nt: TGTGCCAGCAGCGAGTGGACAATCAACACCGGGGAGCTGTTTTTT
cdr3_aa: CASSEWTINTGELFF
cdr3_length: 15
clone_size: -
d_call: -
j_call: TRBJ2-2
v_call: TRBV7-6

cdr3_nt: TGCGCCAGCAGGCCAGGGGACATCACCCTCTCCCATACGCAGTATTTT
cdr3_aa: CASRPGDITLSHTQYF
cdr3_length: 16
clone_size: few
d_call: -
j_call: TRBJ2-3
v_call: TRBV10-1

cdr3_nt: TGTGCCAGCAGCAAAGCCGCGTCCTCCTACGAGCAGTACTTC
cdr3_aa: CASSKAASSYEQYF
cdr3_length: 14
clone_size: -
d_call: -
j_call: TRBJ2-7
v_call: TRBV21-1

cdr3_nt: TGCAGTGCCAGTCCTACAGGGGGCGACTATGGCTACACCTTC
cdr3_aa: CSASPTGGDYGYTF
cdr3_length: 14
clone_size: -
d_call: TRBD1
j_call: TRBJ1-2
v_call: TRBV20-1